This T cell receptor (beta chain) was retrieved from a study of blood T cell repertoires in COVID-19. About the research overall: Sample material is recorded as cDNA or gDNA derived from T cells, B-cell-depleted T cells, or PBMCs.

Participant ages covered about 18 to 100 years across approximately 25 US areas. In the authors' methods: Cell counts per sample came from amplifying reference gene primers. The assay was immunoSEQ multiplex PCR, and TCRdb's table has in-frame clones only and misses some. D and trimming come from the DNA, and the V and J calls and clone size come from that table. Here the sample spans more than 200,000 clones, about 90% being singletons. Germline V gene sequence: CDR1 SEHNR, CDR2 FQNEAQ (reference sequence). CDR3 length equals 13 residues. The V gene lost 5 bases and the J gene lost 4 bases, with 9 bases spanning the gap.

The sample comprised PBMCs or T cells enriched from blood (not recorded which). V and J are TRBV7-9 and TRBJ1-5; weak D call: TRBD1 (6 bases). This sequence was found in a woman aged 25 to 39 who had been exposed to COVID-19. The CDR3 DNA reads TGTGCCAGCAGCCGCACAGGGAATCAGCCCCAGCATTTT. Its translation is CASSRTGNQPQHF.